This T cell receptor (beta chain) came from a study of T cell responses to AZD1222 COVID-19 vaccine. Study overall: Pooling covered second doses at about 4 or about 12 weeks.

Study observations and caveats: The reported proportion of spike-specific TCRs targeting unmutated variant regions was nearly half. Samples come after the peak T cell response, not at day 14.

This CDR3 is 13 amino acids long. The ends were cut back, 3 bases at V and 4 bases at J, with 7 bases in the middle. Profiled with immunoSEQ multiplex PCR; TCRdb holds only in-frame clones, not every one. The repertoire holds some 28,000 clones, with around 78% as singletons. On this clone: Its specificity is unknown. The sample has other DNA sequences that encode this CDR3 too.

The material was peripheral blood, obtained on day 0 of AZD1222 vaccination. The V gene is TRBV12-3 or TRBV12-4, the J gene TRBJ1-5; D is unresolved. This clonotype was sampled from an adult in good health. The CDR3 spells CASSLAENQPQHF. The CDR3 DNA is TGTGCCAGCAGTTTGGCGGAGAATCAGCCCCAGCATTTT.